This TCR beta chain emerged from a study of cytomegalovirus exposure and HLA in healthy donors. This CDR3 has 14 amino acids. Germline CDR1 SNHLY, CDR2 FYNNEI. V lost 5 bases, J lost 4 bases, and 11 bases lay in between. Primers included in the PCR were 60 Vbeta and 13 Jbeta primers. Here immunoSEQ multiplex PCR was the method, and the copy in TCRdb shows in-frame clones only, minus some. The profile shows about 150,000 clones, around three quarters of them singletons. The V and J genes are TRBV2 and TRBJ1-4, with D perhaps matching TRBD1 (6 bases). This receptor was obtained from a middle-aged man in good health and CMV-seronegative. The sequencing input was PBMCs. CDR3 residues: CASSRRTVNEKLFF. CDR3 DNA: TGTGCCAGCAGTAGACGGACAGTTAATGAAAAACTGTTTTTT. Supplemented by reference TRBV2 and TRBJ1-4, the full variable domain reads EPEVTQTPSHQVTQMGQEVILRCVPISNHLYFYWYRQILGQKVEFLVSFYNNEISEKSEIFDDQFSVERPDGSNFTLKIRSTKLEDSAMYFCASSRRTVNEKLFFGSGTQLSVL.